The present T cell receptor beta chain was sequenced within a study of Graves' ophthalmopathy and Graves' hyperthyroidism (dated by TCRdb to the late 2010s). The study in broad terms: Peripheral blood was collected before any treatment was given, at the time of initial diagnosis. TCR beta repertoire signatures were used to distinguish Graves' ophthalmopathy from Graves' hyperthyroidism and to predict progression to ophthalmopathy. In total, 135 blood samples were TCR-sequenced: roughly 45 ophthalmopathy, approximately 80 hyperthyroidism and 17 hyperthyroidism-to-ophthalmopathy patients. To explore V-J signatures distinguishing ophthalmopathy from hyperthyroidism, a discovery set of roughly 98 patients (roughly 44 ophthalmopathy, 55 to 60 stable hyperthyroidism) was enrolled. For independent validation, a separate cohort was made up of 18 to 20 hyperthyroidism patients plus 17 patients who later progressed from hyperthyroidism to ophthalmopathy. In five or six hyperthyroidism patients, the T-cell repertoires found in thyroid tissue were compared with those found in blood. After sampling, hyperthyroidism patients received methimazole starting at 30 mg daily, and ophthalmopathy patients received high-dose intravenous methylprednisolone. Broader findings and caveats from the paper: Among expanded thyroid clonotypes with frequency above 0.001, most also showed up in blood, which suggests that blood repertoires may reflect the thyroid immune response. In validation, the model predicted ophthalmopathy progression with roughly 68% sensitivity and 72% to 80% specificity; around twelve predicted patients were CT-confirmed with GO in a median of approximately 6.2 months. No statistical method was used to set the sample size in advance, and the investigators knew which group each participant was assigned to. The 13-signature model separated ophthalmopathy from stable hyperthyroidism with approximately 90% sensitivity and around 84% specificity in cross-validation, and 80%/75% in the test set.

V is trimmed back by 3 bases and J by 5 bases, and the junction contains 12 bases that no gene match accounts for. The CDR1 and CDR2 encoded by the germline V gene are MGHDK and SYGVNS. From its cysteine to its phenylalanine, the CDR3 spans 16 amino acids. Only the CDR3 region is kept as DNA, spanning 48 bases read in frame from base 1. This clonotype was seen at least ten times. Its antigen is still unknown. Base qualities are not at hand, and no much larger clone is one base apart. The ophthalmopathy patients had moderately to severely active disease, with a Clinical Activity Score of 3 or higher, a NOSPECS grade of 4 or higher, and a disease duration of less than 3 months. Anyone with other autoimmune diseases, uncontrolled infections, pregnancy or lactation was excluded from the study. Diagnosis was based on clinical symptoms, serum thyroxine, TRAb, thyroid ultrasound and orbital computed tomography. PBMCs were isolated from 7.5 to 10 ml of fresh peripheral blood by Ficoll-Paque density gradient centrifugation. Total RNA was extracted using Trizol reagent, and RNA quality was checked on an Agilent 2100 Bioanalyzer.

For repertoire sequencing, the TCR beta CDR3 regions were amplified from RNA transcripts. The first round was an RT-PCR using HTBI primers with the Qiagen OneStep RT-PCR kit, and this first round was followed by a second-round multiplex PCR, then size selection and purification. Libraries were sequenced on an Illumina HiSeq2000 using paired-end 100 bp reads. As for how the authors treated the data: SOAPnuke was used for read processing, and reads with adapters, uncalled bases, a mean Phred below 15, or no exact constant-primer or identifier match were discarded. COPE v1.2.5 was used to merge high-quality paired reads. Clonotypes were defined as unique nucleotide sequences and were aligned to IMGT TRB V, D and J references using MiTCR v1.1. Analysis was restricted to V-J combinations with a frequency above 0.0001, which covered just over 98% of repertoires. For each V-J combination, a TCR clonal expansion and chaos score was defined as the ratio of F50 clonal expansion to chaos observed in the TCRdist matrix. Welch's t-statistics and random forest were used to narrow the features down to 10 to 15 V-J combinations, which were then fed into a naive Bayes classifier. Thyroid-blood repertoire similarity was quantified with the Morisita-Horn index. The public reads were run again by TCRdb, first through fastp at Q25 and then through MiXCR, and only productive beta chains were kept. Entries that share a CDR3 protein sequence are merged under the most common genes and DNA. What appears here as the V and J calls and clone size reflects TCRdb's work, not the paper's. This sample has about 700,000 distinct CDR3 sequences in its table, and under 50% of those were observed once. About 3.3% of the sample comes from the top ten.

The chain joins TRBV25-1 to TRBJ2-7, with 8 bases in between that match TRBD1. Sequenced material: peripheral blood. The TCR originated in an adult man with Graves' ophthalmopathy. DNA sequence: TGTGCCAGCAGTGACCCCGCGACAGGGGTTAAGCACGAGCAGTACTTC. It is translated as CASSDPATGVKHEQYF.